The rows below give T cell receptor beta chains drawn from one sample of a study of CXCR3-negative and CXCR3-positive naive CD8 T cells. Reanalyzing the 5' RACE reads, TCRdb keeps one entry per CDR3 protein, without DNA. This repertoire includes 40,000 to 45,000 distinct CDR3 sequences. Input material: memory CD8+ T cells from blood. These receptors were collected from a human donor in good health. Some clones in this sample may be carry-over from other donors' samples. CDR3s include the opening cysteine and the closing phenylalanine or tryptophan. For some rows the clone size is stated as once, few or many, or as a class when expanded; others skip it.

>TRBV18|TRBJ2-1|NA
CASSPSRAEQFF
>TRBV29-1|TRBJ1-1|NA
CSVEEIGGYGSNTEAFF
>TRBV29-1|TRBJ2-3|NA
CSVAGTFEGTDTQYF
>TRBV4-2|TRBJ2-5|medium-sized
CASRPRTSGGVEETQYF
>TRBV4-2|TRBJ2-5|NA
CASSPAVGGAWETQYF
>TRBV7-8|TRBJ2-5|NA
CASSRRLETQYF
>TRBV29-1|TRBJ2-3|NA
CSAAGGRLAGLDTQYF
>TRBV7-9|TRBJ2-1|NA
CASSPQGGAEQFF
>TRBV29-1|TRBJ2-7|NA
CSVEGSGRASSYEQYF
>TRBV7-6|TRBJ2-3|NA
CASSLAGGTDTQYF
>TRBV7-3|TRBJ2-2|NA
CASSPSPGGNGELFF
>TRBV7-2|TRBJ2-3|NA
CASSLGLLLAGTTDTQYF
>TRBV4-3|TRBJ2-7|NA
CASSHGTGSEEQYF
>TRBV27|TRBJ1-2|NA
CASRQGGGYTF
>TRBV6-2/TRBV6-3|TRBJ2-5|NA
CASNSASQSQETQYF
>TRBV29-1|TRBJ2-7|NA
CSVEEFSPYEQYF
>TRBV5-1|TRBJ1-1|NA
CASTYGPEAFF
>TRBV7-2|TRBJ1-4|NA
CASSLGTATNEKLFF
>TRBV20-1|TRBJ2-2|NA
CSADREGTGELFF
>TRBV24-1|TRBJ2-1|NA
CATSVLRGEQFF
>TRBV29-1|TRBJ2-5|NA
CSVELAGYQETQYF
>TRBV2|TRBJ2-2|NA
CASSGDRATGELFF
>TRBV29-1|TRBJ2-3|NA
CSVGLLAGTSGGADHTDTQYF
>TRBV20-1|TRBJ1-5|NA
CSASPAANQPQHF
>TRBV29-1|TRBJ2-1|NA
CSVDGPSYNEQFF
>TRBV29-1|TRBJ2-5|NA
CSVETDLGTQYF
>TRBV4-2|TRBJ2-5|NA
CASSQPPGQRYEETQYF
>TRBV4-3|TRBJ1-1|NA
CASSQDLSGPAAFF
>TRBV28|TRBJ2-3|NA
CASSLWPDTDWGDTQYF
>TRBV27|TRBJ1-1|NA
CASSPPGQGMNTEAFF
>TRBV11-1|TRBJ2-7|NA
CASSIDRGPSSYEQYF
>TRBV6-5|TRBJ2-2|medium-sized
CASRRTSSGGENTGELFF
>TRBV29-1|TRBJ2-1|NA
CSAGTSGRVEQFF
>TRBV29-1|TRBJ1-2|NA
CSVLQNYGYTF
>TRBV12-3/TRBV12-4|TRBJ2-2|NA
CASSFSWTGVTGELFF
>TRBV7-2|TRBJ1-4|NA
CASSLALRADEKLFF
>TRBV6-2/TRBV6-3|TRBJ2-7|NA
CASSTPDRGSGYEQYF
>TRBV21-1|TRBJ2-7|NA
CASSSSARVEQYF
>TRBV7-9|TRBJ1-1|NA
CASSFGTTEAFF
>TRBV23-1|TRBJ2-3|NA
CASSQSRRLAGTDTQYF
>TRBV6-2/TRBV6-3|TRBJ1-2|NA
CASSYEPGANYGYTF
>TRBV12-3/TRBV12-4|TRBJ1-1|NA
CASSPTGERVNTEAFF
>TRBV7-9|TRBJ2-7|NA
CASSHSGTGGGYEQYF
>TRBV28|TRBJ1-3|NA
CASSSRDMMSSGNTIYF
>TRBV6-2/TRBV6-3|TRBJ1-1|NA
CASSRTPSNTEAFF
>TRBV25-1|TRBJ2-4|NA
CASSDIISAKNIQYF
>TRBV13|TRBJ1-1|NA
CASSWRGGSGLEAFF
>TRBV5-6|TRBJ2-1|NA
CASSPAQGALYNEQFF
>TRBV29-1|TRBJ2-7|NA
CSYPRDPSNYEQYF
>TRBV5-6|TRBJ2-7|NA
CASSFWDPGQGKTTYEQYF
>TRBV28|TRBJ2-3|NA
CASTGLASGVADTQYF
>TRBV29-1|TRBJ2-7|NA
CSVEAKDTSYEQYF
>TRBV7-2|TRBJ2-7|NA
CASSWSPGRSYEQYF
>TRBV30|TRBJ2-7|NA
CAWTDTVISGALSYEQYF
>TRBV29-1|TRBJ1-3|medium-sized
CSVELAASGNTIYF
>TRBV19|TRBJ1-6|NA
CASRSKLGSYNSPLHF
>TRBV7-9|TRBJ1-5|NA
CASSLADAINQPQHF
>TRBV2|TRBJ2-7|NA
CASTGGSYEQYF
>TRBV4-3|TRBJ2-7|NA
CASSQRPTEGFEEQYF
>TRBV20-1|TRBJ2-5|NA
CSASTSGQETQYF